Described below is a single TCR beta chain sequence and its context. What this receptor recognizes is not known. This probably arose from a read error, given a far larger clone one base away. The intended sense of this specimen's time point label: pre-pandemic baseline sample and day 111 after first positive SARS-CoV-2 test. This sample is part of a study of kidney transplant recipient with SARS-CoV-2 infection (dated by TCRdb to about 2021). The instrument given in TCRdb is Illumina MiSeq. The peripheral T cell repertoire was profiled for human TCRbeta genes. The original pipeline was this. Differential clonotype abundance was tested with beta-binomial modelling to account for variability over time. Expanded clonotypes were checked against the ImmuneCODE reference database of SARS-CoV-2-associated TCRs and mapped to regions of the viral genome. Additional repertoire analyses examined TRBV gene usage, CDR3 length, CDR3 amino acid overlap between time points, distributions of clonotype abundance, and Jaccard similarity. The raw public reads went through TCRdb reprocessing: fastp at Q25, MiXCR clone calling, in-frame beta chains kept. Rows are combined by CDR3 protein, so each entry shows the most common genes and DNA. The V and J calls, along with clone size, are taken from TCRdb and not from the paper's own processing. The sample includes 250,000 or so distinct CDR3 sequences, with 25% to 30% observed a single time. The ten largest clones capture around 6.8% of the sample.

The CDR3, cysteine through phenylalanine, is 17 amino acids long. Left in the record is the CDR3 DNA by itself, 51 bases read in frame from the first base. The germline V gene gives CDR1 as MNHGY and CDR2 as SAAAGT. Relative to germline, V is 2 bases shorter and J is 10 bases shorter, with 26 bases between their ends. The source of this sequence is a young adult male patient who had COVID-19 and was a kidney transplant recipient. Following a transplant, a fraction of the T cells may be traceable to the graft donor. The chain joins TRBV6-8 to TRBJ1-2, with no D gene named confidently. The input for sequencing was a blood sample, taken at baseline and on roughly day 120 from a kidney transplant recipient. The nucleotides read TGTGCCAGCAGTTACCAGAGGTCCCCCCTCTATTCTCGCGACTACACCTTC. It translates to CASSYQRSPLYSRDYTF.